The rows below give T cell receptor beta chains drawn from one sample of a study of T cells in Graves' hyperthyroidism and ophthalmopathy. In TCRdb, the multiplex PCR reads were re-called with MiXCR into one record per CDR3 protein. Among fewer than 400,000 distinct CDR3 sequences, 16% were seen once, and the ten largest hold approximately 35%. Sequencing was performed on blood. The receptors shown here come from a man aged 25-40 years with Graves' hyperthyroidism. Both conserved end residues are part of each CDR3. The D gene is left open where the match is weak. Size is omitted from some rows. Given values are once, few, many or a class for expanded clones.

v_call	d_call	j_call	clone_size	cdr3_nt	cdr3_aa
TRBV19	NA	TRBJ1-4	few	TGTGCCAGTAGCCCTTTTGCAACTAATGAAAAACTGTTTTTT	CASSPFATNEKLFF
TRBV11-3	TRBD2	TRBJ2-7	NA	TGTGCCAGCAGCCCCGGGACTAGCGGGAGTTTCTACGAGCAGTACTTC	CASSPGTSGSFYEQYF
TRBV25-1	NA	TRBJ1-2	once	TGTGCCAGCAGTGAATTTAAAGGGGAGGCCTATGGCTACACCTTC	CASSEFKGEAYGYTF
TRBV18	TRBD1	TRBJ1-6	NA	TGTGCCAGCTCGACAGGGGGCCAGGATTCACCCCTCCACTTT	CASSTGGQDSPLHF
TRBV19	NA	TRBJ1-5	NA	TGTGCCAGTAGTATTATGAGGGCGGGCAATCAGCCCCAGCATTTT	CASSIMRAGNQPQHF
TRBV5-1	TRBD1	TRBJ2-7	many	TGCGCCAGCAGCTCCTGGGACAGGGAATACGAGCAGTACTTC	CASSSWDREYEQYF
TRBV29-1	NA	TRBJ2-5	few	TGCAGCGTTGAAACTTCATGGAGAGAGACCCAGTACTTC	CSVETSWRETQYF
TRBV11-2	TRBD1	TRBJ2-7	many	TGTGCCAGCAGCACGACAGGGGGGTACGAGCAGTACTTC	CASSTTGGYEQYF
TRBV9	TRBD1	TRBJ2-1	NA	TGTGCCAGCAGCGGTGGGACAGGGATCTACAATGAGCAGTTCTTC	CASSGGTGIYNEQFF
TRBV20-1	NA	TRBJ1-5	many	TGCAGTGCCCTGGACATAAACTATAGCAATCAGCCCCAGCATTTT	CSALDINYSNQPQHF
TRBV6-1	TRBD2	TRBJ2-1	many	TGTGCCAGCAGTCCCTCGGGACTAGCTTACAATGAGCAGTTCTTC	CASSPSGLAYNEQFF
TRBV7-9	TRBD2	TRBJ2-5	NA	TGTGCCAGCAGCAATAGCGGGAGTGAGACCCAGTACTTC	CASSNSGSETQYF
TRBV7-8	TRBD1	TRBJ2-7	few	TGTGCCAGCAGCTTAGGCCGGACAGGGGCCTACGAGCAGTACTTC	CASSLGRTGAYEQYF
TRBV5-1	NA	TRBJ1-1	many	TGCGCCAGCAGCTACGGGACACTGAACACTGAAGCTTTCTTT	CASSYGTLNTEAFF
TRBV6-1	NA	TRBJ1-2	NA	TGTGCCAGCAGCCCCCCAGGGTTCGGCTACACCTTC	CASSPPGFGYTF
TRBV18	TRBD1	TRBJ2-7	few	TGTGCCAGCTGTCCCACAGGGGGGTTGACCTACGAGCAGTACTTC	CASCPTGGLTYEQYF
TRBV14	NA	TRBJ2-7	once	TGTGCCAGCAGAGCAAACCTAGGAGGCGAGCAGTACTTC	CASRANLGGEQYF
TRBV10-2	NA	TRBJ2-1	NA	TGCGCCAGCACTCGGGACGGGGAGGATGAGCAGTTCTTC	CASTRDGEDEQFF
TRBV12-3/TRBV12-4	NA	TRBJ2-1	NA	TGTGCCAGCAGTCCCCTAGCGGAGCAGTTCTTC	CASSPLAEQFF
TRBV12-3/TRBV12-4	NA	TRBJ2-5	NA	TGTGCCAGCAGTCTTGCGACAGCCCAAGAGACCCAGTACTTC	CASSLATAQETQYF
TRBV5-1	NA	TRBJ2-2	NA	TGCGCCAGCAGGGCCTCGACATTTGTAACCCACAACACCGGGGAGCTGTTTTTT	CASRASTFVTHNTGELFF
TRBV9	TRBD1	TRBJ1-4	NA	TGTGCCAGCAGCGAGACCGGGACAGAAGAAAAACTGTTTTTT	CASSETGTEEKLFF
TRBV28	NA	TRBJ2-3	NA	TGTGCCAGCAGTTTCCAACCCAGCCCAGATACGCAGTATTTT	CASSFQPSPDTQYF
TRBV11-2	NA	TRBJ2-7	many	TGTGCCAGCAGCTTAGGAGACCTCGAGCAGTACTTC	CASSLGDLEQYF
TRBV5-1	TRBD2	TRBJ2-3	many	TGCGCCAGCAGCTGGACGGGACTAGCGGGAGCCCGCATCACAGATACGCAGTATTTT	CASSWTGLAGARITDTQYF
TRBV19	TRBD2	TRBJ2-1	few	TGTGCCAGTAGTCGGGGGGAACGGGAGCAGTTCTTC	CASSRGEREQFF
TRBV12-3/TRBV12-4	TRBD2	TRBJ2-1	many	TGTGCCAGCAGCCAATCCACTACCGGGACTAGTGCGTATGAGCAGTTCTTC	CASSQSTTGTSAYEQFF
TRBV12-3/TRBV12-4	NA	TRBJ2-3	few	TGTGCCAGCAGTCAAGACAGCCCGATATACACAGATACGCAGTATTTT	CASSQDSPIYTDTQYF
TRBV2	NA	TRBJ2-5	many	TGTGCCAGCAGTGAATCCGGGATAGGGGAGACCCAGTACTTC	CASSESGIGETQYF
TRBV12-3/TRBV12-4	NA	TRBJ2-7	many	TGTGCCGGCAGTTTTCGGCAGGCTACCGCCTACGAGCAGTACTTC	CAGSFRQATAYEQYF
TRBV5-6	NA	TRBJ1-2	few	TGTGCCAGCAGTCCTCAGTCTTTCTATGGCTACACCTTC	CASSPQSFYGYTF